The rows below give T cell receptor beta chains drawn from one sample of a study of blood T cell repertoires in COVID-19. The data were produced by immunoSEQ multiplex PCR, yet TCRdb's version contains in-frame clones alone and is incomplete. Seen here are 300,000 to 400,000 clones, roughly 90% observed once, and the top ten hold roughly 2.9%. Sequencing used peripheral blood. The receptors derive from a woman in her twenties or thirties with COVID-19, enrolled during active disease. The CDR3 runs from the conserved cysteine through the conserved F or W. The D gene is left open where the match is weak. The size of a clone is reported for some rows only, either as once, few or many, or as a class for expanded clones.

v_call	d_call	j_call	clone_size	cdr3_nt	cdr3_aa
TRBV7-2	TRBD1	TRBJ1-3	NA	TGTGCCAGCAGCCTAGGGACAGGGAGCGCCATATATTTT	CASSLGTGSAIYF
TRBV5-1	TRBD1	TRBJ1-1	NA	TGCGCCAGCAGCTTCCGACAGGGTGGGACTGAAGCTTTCTTT	CASSFRQGGTEAFF
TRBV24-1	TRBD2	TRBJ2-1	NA	TGTGCCACCCAGGGACTAACCTACAATGAGCAGTTCTTC	CATQGLTYNEQFF
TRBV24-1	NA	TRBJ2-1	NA	TGTGCCACCAGTGATTTAACCCCCCCAGGACAAATTCTATACAATGAGCAGTTCTTC	CATSDLTPPGQILYNEQFF
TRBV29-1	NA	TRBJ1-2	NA	TGCAGCGTCGACCCCTCAGGGGTAGGCGGCTACACCTTC	CSVDPSGVGGYTF
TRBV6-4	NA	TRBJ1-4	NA	TGTGCCGGGGCCCCTGTGAATGAAAAACTGTTTTTT	CAGAPVNEKLFF
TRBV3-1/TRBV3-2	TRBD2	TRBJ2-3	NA	TGTGCCAGCAGACTAGCGGGAGCGGGTGATACGCAGTATTTT	CASRLAGAGDTQYF
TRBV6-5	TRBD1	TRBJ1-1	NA	TGTGCCAGCAGTTGGACAGGGGGCGAAACTGAAGCTTTCTTT	CASSWTGGETEAFF
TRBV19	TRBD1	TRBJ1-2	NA	TGTGCCAGTAGGGGACAGGGGTATAGCGGCTACACCTTC	CASRGQGYSGYTF
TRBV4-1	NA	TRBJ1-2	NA	TGCGCCAGCAGCCACCCTGGGAGGGACAAATATGGCTACACCTTC	CASSHPGRDKYGYTF
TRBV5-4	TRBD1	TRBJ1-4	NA	TGTGCCAGCAGCTTGACCCTGACAGGGAACGGTGAAAAACTGTTTTTT	CASSLTLTGNGEKLFF
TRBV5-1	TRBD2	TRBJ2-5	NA	TGCGCCAGCAGCAAGGGACTAGCGGGCCTCCAAGAGACCCAGTACTTC	CASSKGLAGLQETQYF
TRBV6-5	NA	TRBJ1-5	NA	TGTGCCAGCAACCCGGGATCTCCGGCGCTGTGGCCCCAGCATTTT	CASNPGSPALWPQHF
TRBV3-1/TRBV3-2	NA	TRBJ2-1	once	TGTGCCAGCAGACCGGAGGGGCGGAACAATGAGCAGTTCTTC	CASRPEGRNNEQFF
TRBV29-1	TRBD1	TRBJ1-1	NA	TGCAGCGTTGTGACAGGGGAAGCTTTCTTT	CSVVTGEAFF
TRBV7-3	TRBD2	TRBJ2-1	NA	TGTGCCAGCAGCCCACTAGCGGGAGCCTACAATGAGCAGTTCTTC	CASSPLAGAYNEQFF
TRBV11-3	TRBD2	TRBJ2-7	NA	TGTGCCAGCAGCTTAGTCCCAGCGGGAGAGCAGTACTTC	CASSLVPAGEQYF
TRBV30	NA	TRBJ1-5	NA	TGTGCCTGGAGTGCTACAGGGCTAAGAAGCAATCAGCCCCAGCATTTT	CAWSATGLRSNQPQHF
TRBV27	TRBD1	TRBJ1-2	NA	TGTGCCAGCAGTCCACGTCGACAGGGGAGGGATGGCTACACCTTC	CASSPRRQGRDGYTF
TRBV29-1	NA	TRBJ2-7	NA	TGCAGCGTCCGCAAGGACACCTCCTACGAGCAGTACTTC	CSVRKDTSYEQYF
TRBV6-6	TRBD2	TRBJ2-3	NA	TGTGCCAGCAGCTCTAGCGGGGCCACAGATACGCAGTATTTT	CASSSSGATDTQYF
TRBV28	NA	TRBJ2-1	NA	TGTGCCAGCAGTTTATACGGGGAGACCTACAATGAGCAGTTCTTC	CASSLYGETYNEQFF
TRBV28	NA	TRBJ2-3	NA	TGTGCCAGCAGATACAGCGGAGGTAAAGGGTCAGATACGCAGTATTTT	CASRYSGGKGSDTQYF
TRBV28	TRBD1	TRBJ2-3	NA	TGTGCCAGCAGTTTATGGGGGGACAGGGGCACAGATACGCAGTATTTT	CASSLWGDRGTDTQYF
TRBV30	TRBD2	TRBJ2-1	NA	TGTGCCTGGAGCGCCCATGCGGGAGTATCCTACAATGAGCAGTTCTTC	CAWSAHAGVSYNEQFF
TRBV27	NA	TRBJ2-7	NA	TGTGCCAGCAGTTGGGCAGGGACCTACGAGCAGTACTTC	CASSWAGTYEQYF
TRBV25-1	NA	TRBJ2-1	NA	TGTGCCAGCAGTGCAAGAGGGAACTGGGATGAGCAGTTCTTC	CASSARGNWDEQFF
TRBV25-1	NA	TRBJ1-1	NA	TGTGCCAGCATGGAACAGGGCACTGAAGCTTTCTTT	CASMEQGTEAFF
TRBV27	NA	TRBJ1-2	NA	TGTGCCAGCAGTTTACGTGCAGGGTCTAACTATGGCTACACCTTC	CASSLRAGSNYGYTF
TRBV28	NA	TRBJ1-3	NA	TGTGCCAGCAGTTCCACACAGGGCGGAAACACCATATATTTT	CASSSTQGGNTIYF
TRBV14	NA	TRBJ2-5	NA	TGTGCCAGCAGCCATCCTAGCACCGAGACCCAGTACTTC	CASSHPSTETQYF
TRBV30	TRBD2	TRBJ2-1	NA	TGTGCCTGGAAGGCGCCGGGACTAGCGGGAGGTGAGCAGTTCTTC	CAWKAPGLAGGEQFF
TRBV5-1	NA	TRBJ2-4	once	TGCGCCAGCAGCTTGGGGGTCCCCGGGGACATTCAGTACTTC	CASSLGVPGDIQYF
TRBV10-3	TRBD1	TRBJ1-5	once	TGTGCCATCAGTGAGTTTACAACAGGGGGCGGTCAGCCCCAGCATTTT	CAISEFTTGGGQPQHF
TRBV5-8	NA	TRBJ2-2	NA	TGTGCCAGCAGCTTGGTGGACAGTGACACCGGGGAGCTGTTTTTT	CASSLVDSDTGELFF
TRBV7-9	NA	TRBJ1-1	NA	TGTGCCCGGGGGGAGGTCACTGAAGCTTTCTTT	CARGEVTEAFF
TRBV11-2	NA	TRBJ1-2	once	TGTGCCAGCAGCCCCAACCGGGGAGGGTCCCGGGGCTACACCTTC	CASSPNRGGSRGYTF
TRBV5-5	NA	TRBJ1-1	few	TGTGCCAGCAGAGAAGGGAGCACTGAAGCTTTCTTT	CASREGSTEAFF
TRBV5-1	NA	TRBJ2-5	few	TGCGCCAGCAGCTTGGGGGGGCTAGAGACCCAGTACTTC	CASSLGGLETQYF
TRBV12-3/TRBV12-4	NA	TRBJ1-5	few	TGTGCCAGCAGGGACAGTTTTGTCCAGCCCCAGCATTTT	CASRDSFVQPQHF
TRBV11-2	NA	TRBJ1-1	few	TGTGCCAGCAGCTTAGTGTTCGGGGGGTGGACTGAAGCTTTCTTT	CASSLVFGGWTEAFF
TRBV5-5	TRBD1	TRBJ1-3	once	TGTGCCAGCAGGAAGACAGGGGACGGAAACACCATATATTTT	CASRKTGDGNTIYF
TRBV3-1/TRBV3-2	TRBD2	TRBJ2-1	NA	TGTGCCAGCAGCCAAGAGTTAGGACTAGCGGGAGCCGATGAGCAGTTCTTC	CASSQELGLAGADEQFF
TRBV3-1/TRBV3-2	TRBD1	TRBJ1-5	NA	TGTGCCAGCAGCCTAGCCCAACAGGGGGCTCAGCCCCAGCATTTT	CASSLAQQGAQPQHF
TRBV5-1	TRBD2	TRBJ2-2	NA	TGCGCCAGCAGTCCGGGACTAGCGGACCCACTGTACTCCACCGGGGAGCTGTTTTTT	CASSPGLADPLYSTGELFF
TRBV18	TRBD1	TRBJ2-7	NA	TGTGCCAGCTCATCCCCGGGACAGGGTAACTACGAGCAGTACTTC	CASSSPGQGNYEQYF
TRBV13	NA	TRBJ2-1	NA	TGTGCCAGCAGCTTTAGTTACAATGAGCAGTTCTTC	CASSFSYNEQFF
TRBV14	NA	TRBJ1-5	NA	TGTGCCAGCAGCCAATTCTACTTCCGGGGCAATCAGCCCCAGCATTTT	CASSQFYFRGNQPQHF
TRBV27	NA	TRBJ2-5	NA	TGTGCCACCGCCGATACTAGCAGAGAGACCCAGTACTTC	CATADTSRETQYF
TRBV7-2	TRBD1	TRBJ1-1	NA	TGTGCCAGCAGCTTAAACCAGGGGGACACTGAAGCTTTCTTT	CASSLNQGDTEAFF
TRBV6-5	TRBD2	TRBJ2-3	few	TGTGCCAGCAGCGGGAGGGAGACAGATACGCAGTATTTT	CASSGRETDTQYF
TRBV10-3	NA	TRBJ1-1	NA	TGTGCCATCAGTGAGGGGCCTCCTATGAACACTGAAGCTTTCTTT	CAISEGPPMNTEAFF
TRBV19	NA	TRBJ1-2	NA	TGTGCCAGTAGTATCCATACGGGAGACTATGGCTACACCTTC	CASSIHTGDYGYTF